This T cell receptor (beta chain) was profiled in a study of technical replicates of blood from several donors. This CDR3 has 15 residues. In germline, CDR1 is MNHEY, CDR2 SVGAGI. V lost 6 bases, J lost 6 bases, and 19 bases lay in between. Sequencing was performed with immunoSEQ multiplex PCR; in TCRdb, only in-frame clones are kept and a portion is missing. The table lists 50,000 to 65,000 clones, roughly 92% of them singletons, with more than 4% in the top ten. The chain has TRBV6-5 and TRBJ2-3; maybe TRBD2 (6 bases). This receptor was identified in a human donor in good health. Some clones in this sample may be carry-over from other donors' samples. Sequenced material: PBMCs. CDR3 region: CASRAWEAAVDTQYF. DNA of the CDR3: TGTGCCAGCAGGGCTTGGGAGGCGGCTGTGGATACGCAGTATTTT.